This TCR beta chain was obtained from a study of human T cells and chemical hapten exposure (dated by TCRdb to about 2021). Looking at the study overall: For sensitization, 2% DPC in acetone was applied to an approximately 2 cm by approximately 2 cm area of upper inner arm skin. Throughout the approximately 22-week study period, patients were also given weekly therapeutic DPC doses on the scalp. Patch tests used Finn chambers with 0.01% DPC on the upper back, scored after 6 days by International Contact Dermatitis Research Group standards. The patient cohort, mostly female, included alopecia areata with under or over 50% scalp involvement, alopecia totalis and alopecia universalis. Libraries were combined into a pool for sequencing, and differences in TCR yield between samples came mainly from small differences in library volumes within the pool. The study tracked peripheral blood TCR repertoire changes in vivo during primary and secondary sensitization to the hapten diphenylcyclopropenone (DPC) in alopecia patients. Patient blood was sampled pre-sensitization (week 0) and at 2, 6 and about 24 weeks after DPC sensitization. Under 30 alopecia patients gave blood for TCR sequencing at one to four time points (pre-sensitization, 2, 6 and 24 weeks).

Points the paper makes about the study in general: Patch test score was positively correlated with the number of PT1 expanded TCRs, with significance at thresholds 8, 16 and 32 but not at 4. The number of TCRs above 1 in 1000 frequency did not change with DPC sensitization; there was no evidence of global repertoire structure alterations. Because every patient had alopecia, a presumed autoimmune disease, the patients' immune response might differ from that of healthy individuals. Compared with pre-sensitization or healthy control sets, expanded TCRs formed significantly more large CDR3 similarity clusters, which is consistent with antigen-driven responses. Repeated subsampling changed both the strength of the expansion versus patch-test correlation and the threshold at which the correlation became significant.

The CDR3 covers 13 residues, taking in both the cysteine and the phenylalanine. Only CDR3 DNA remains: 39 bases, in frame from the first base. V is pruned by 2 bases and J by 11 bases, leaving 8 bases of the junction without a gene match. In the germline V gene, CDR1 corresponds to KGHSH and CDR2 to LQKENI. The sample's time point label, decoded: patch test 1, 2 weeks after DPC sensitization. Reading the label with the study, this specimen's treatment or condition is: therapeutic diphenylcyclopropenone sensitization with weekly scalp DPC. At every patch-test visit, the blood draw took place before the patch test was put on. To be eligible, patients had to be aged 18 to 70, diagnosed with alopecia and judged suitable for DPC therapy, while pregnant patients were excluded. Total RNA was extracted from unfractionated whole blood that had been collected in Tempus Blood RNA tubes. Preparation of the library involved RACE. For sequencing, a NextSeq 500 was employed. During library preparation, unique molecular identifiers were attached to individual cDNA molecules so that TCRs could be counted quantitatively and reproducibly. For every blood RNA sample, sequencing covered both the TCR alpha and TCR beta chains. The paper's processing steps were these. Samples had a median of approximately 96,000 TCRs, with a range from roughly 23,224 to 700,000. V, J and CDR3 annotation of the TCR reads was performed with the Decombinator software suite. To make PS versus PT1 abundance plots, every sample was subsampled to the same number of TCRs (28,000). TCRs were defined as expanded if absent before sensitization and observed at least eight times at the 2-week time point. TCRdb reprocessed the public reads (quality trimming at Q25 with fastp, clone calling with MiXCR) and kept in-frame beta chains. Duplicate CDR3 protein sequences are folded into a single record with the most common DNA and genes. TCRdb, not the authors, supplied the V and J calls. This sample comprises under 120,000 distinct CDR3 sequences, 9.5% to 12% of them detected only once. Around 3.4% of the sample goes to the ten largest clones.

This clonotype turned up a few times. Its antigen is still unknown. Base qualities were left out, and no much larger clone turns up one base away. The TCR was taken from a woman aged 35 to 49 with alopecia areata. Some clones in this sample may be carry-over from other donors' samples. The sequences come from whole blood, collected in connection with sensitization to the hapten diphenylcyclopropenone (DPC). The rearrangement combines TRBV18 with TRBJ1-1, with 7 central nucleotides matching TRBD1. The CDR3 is CASSPFQGEEAFF. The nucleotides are TGTGCCAGCTCACCATTCCAGGGGGAAGAGGCTTTCTTT. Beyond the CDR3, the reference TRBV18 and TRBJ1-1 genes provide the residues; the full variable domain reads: NAGVMQNPRHLVRRRGQEARLRCSPMKGHSHVYWYRQLPEEGLKFMVYLQKENIIDESGMPKERFSAEFPKEGPSILRIQQVVRGDSAAYFCASSPFQGEEAFFGQGTRLTVV.